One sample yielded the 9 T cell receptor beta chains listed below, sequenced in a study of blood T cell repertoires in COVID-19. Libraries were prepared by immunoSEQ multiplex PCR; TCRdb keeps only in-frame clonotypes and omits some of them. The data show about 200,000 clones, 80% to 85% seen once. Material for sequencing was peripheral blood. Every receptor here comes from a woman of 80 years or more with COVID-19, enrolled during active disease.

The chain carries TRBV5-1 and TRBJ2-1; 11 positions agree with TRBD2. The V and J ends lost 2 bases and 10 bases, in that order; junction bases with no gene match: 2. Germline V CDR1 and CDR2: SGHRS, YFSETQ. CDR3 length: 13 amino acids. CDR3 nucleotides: TGCGCCAGCAGCTTCGGGACTAGCGGAGAGCAGTTCTTC. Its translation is CASSFGTSGEQFF.

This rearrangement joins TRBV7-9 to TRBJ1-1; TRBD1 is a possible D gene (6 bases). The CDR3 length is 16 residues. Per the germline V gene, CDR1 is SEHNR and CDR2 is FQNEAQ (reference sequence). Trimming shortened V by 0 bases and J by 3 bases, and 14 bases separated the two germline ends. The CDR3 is CASSLARGGLDTEAFF. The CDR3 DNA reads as TGTGCCAGCAGCTTAGCGCGCGGGGGCTTAGACACTGAAGCTTTCTTT.

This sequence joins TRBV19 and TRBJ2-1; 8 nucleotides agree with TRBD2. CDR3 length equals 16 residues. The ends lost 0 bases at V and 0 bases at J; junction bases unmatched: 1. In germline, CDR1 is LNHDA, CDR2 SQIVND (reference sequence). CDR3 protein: CASSIELADSYNEQFF. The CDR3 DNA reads TGTGCCAGTAGTATAGAACTAGCGGACTCCTACAATGAGCAGTTCTTC. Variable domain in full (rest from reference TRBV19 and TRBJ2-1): DGGITQSPKYLFRKEGQNVTLSCEQNLNHDAMYWYRQDPGQGLRLIYYSQIVNDFQKGDIAEGYSVSREKKESFPLTVTSAQKNPTAFYLCASSIELADSYNEQFFGPGTRLTVL.

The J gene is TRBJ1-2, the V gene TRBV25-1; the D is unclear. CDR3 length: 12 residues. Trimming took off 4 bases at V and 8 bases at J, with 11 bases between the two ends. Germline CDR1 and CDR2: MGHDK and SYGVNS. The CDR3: CASSGLPGGYTF. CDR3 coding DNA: TGTGCCAGCAGTGGCCTCCCAGGAGGCTACACCTTC.

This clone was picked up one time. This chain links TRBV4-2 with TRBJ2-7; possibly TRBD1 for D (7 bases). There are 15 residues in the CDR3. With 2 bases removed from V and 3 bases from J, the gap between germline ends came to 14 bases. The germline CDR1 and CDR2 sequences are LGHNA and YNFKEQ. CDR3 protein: CASSQPGDRHYEQYF. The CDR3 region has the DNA TGTGCCAGCAGCCAACCGGGGGACAGACACTACGAGCAGTACTTC.

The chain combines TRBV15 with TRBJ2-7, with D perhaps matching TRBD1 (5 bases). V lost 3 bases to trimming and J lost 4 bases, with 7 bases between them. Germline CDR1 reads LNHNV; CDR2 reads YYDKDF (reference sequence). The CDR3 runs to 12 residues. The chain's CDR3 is CATSRAGYEQYF. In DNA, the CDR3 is TGTGCCACCAGCAGGGCAGGGTACGAGCAGTACTTC.

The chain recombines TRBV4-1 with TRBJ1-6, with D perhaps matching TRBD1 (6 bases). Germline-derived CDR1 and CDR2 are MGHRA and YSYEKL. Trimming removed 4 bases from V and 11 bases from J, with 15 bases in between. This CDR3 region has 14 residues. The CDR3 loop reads CASSPGPDSAPLHF. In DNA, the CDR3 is TGCGCCAGCAGCCCTGGCCCGGACAGTGCACCCCTCCACTTT.

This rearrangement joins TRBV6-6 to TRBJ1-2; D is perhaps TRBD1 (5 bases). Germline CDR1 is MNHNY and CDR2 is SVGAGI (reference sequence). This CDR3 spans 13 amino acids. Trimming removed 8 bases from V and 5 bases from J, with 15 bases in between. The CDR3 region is CASAPGDFYGYTF. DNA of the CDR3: TGTGCCAGCGCGCCGGGGGACTTTTATGGCTACACCTTC.

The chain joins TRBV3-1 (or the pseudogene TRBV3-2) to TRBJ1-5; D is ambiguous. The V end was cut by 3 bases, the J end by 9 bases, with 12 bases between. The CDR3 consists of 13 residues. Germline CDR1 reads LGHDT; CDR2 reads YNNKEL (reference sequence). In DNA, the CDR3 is TGTGCCAGCAGCCACACCGAAACGGGGCCCCAGCATTTT. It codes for CASSHTETGPQHF.